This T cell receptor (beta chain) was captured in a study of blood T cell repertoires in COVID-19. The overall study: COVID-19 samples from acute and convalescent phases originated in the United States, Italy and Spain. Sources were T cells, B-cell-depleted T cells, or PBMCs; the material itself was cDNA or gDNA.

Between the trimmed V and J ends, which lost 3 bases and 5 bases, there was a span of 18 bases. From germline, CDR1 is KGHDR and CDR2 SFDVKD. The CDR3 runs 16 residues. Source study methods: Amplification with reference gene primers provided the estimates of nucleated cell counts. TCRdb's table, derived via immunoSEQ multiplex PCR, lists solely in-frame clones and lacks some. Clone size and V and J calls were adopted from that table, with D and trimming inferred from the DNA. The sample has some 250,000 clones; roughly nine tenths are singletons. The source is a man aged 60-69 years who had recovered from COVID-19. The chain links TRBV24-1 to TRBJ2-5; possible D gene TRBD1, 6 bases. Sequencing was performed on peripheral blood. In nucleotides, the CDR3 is TGTGCCACCAGTGATCCTTTGACAGGTGGATGGGAGACCCAGTACTTC. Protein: CATSDPLTGGWETQYF.